This is a list of T cell receptor beta chains from one sample in a study of blood T cell repertoires in COVID-19. Some clones are missing from TCRdb's copy, which holds only in-frame ones; the method was immunoSEQ multiplex PCR. The sample carries about 84,000 clones, about 80% recorded once. The specimen was peripheral blood. The receptors were gathered from a man in his fifties or sixties with active or convalescent COVID-19. Each CDR3 is given with its conserved first and last residue. The D gene is left open where the match is weak. Clone size is shown for a subset of rows, as once, few, many or a class of expanded clone.

cdr3_aa: CASSGQYNSPLHF
cdr3_nt: TGTGCCAGCAGTGGACAGTATAATTCACCCCTCCACTTT
j_call: TRBJ1-6
d_call: .
v_call: TRBV6-2/TRBV6-3
clone_size: .

cdr3_aa: CASSDSGQGGPYEQYF
cdr3_nt: TGTGCCAGCAGTGATAGCGGACAGGGTGGCCCCTACGAGCAGTACTTC
j_call: TRBJ2-7
d_call: TRBD1
v_call: TRBV25-1
clone_size: .

cdr3_aa: CASSLGQNSPLHF
cdr3_nt: TGCGCCAGCAGCCTGGGACAGAATTCACCCCTCCACTTT
j_call: TRBJ1-6
d_call: TRBD1
v_call: TRBV5-1
clone_size: .

cdr3_aa: CASRRDRDNQETQYF
cdr3_nt: TGTGCCAGCAGAAGAGACAGGGATAACCAAGAGACCCAGTACTTC
j_call: TRBJ2-5
d_call: TRBD1
v_call: TRBV5-4
clone_size: .

cdr3_aa: CASSEGQGVSPLHF
cdr3_nt: TGTGCCAGCAGTGAGGGACAGGGAGTTTCACCCCTCCACTTT
j_call: TRBJ1-6
d_call: TRBD1
v_call: TRBV6-6
clone_size: .

cdr3_aa: CASSRGTSGGRTDTQYF
cdr3_nt: TGCGCCAGCAGCCGAGGGACTAGCGGGGGGCGAACAGATACGCAGTATTTT
j_call: TRBJ2-3
d_call: TRBD2
v_call: TRBV5-1
clone_size: .

cdr3_aa: CASSLGQGNQPQHF
cdr3_nt: TGTGCCAGCAGCTTAGGACAGGGGAATCAGCCCCAGCATTTT
j_call: TRBJ1-5
d_call: TRBD1
v_call: TRBV7-9
clone_size: .

cdr3_aa: CASSPFSERDTEAFF
cdr3_nt: TGTGCCAGCTCACCATTTTCCGAGAGGGACACTGAAGCTTTCTTT
j_call: TRBJ1-1
d_call: .
v_call: TRBV18
clone_size: .

cdr3_aa: CASSRTGTGGEQYF
cdr3_nt: TGTGCCAGCAGCCGAACCGGGACTGGGGGGGAGCAGTACTTC
j_call: TRBJ2-7
d_call: .
v_call: TRBV7-3
clone_size: .

cdr3_aa: CASSQSSRLPPYEQYF
cdr3_nt: TGCGCCAGCAGTCAATCCTCCAGACTTCCGCCCTACGAGCAGTACTTC
j_call: TRBJ2-7
d_call: .
v_call: TRBV23-1
clone_size: once

cdr3_aa: CASSSDRANEKLFF
cdr3_nt: TGTGCCAGCTCATCGGACAGGGCTAATGAAAAACTGTTTTTT
j_call: TRBJ1-4
d_call: TRBD1
v_call: TRBV18
clone_size: .

cdr3_aa: CASRPGTGVEKLFF
cdr3_nt: TGTGCCTCCCGACCTGGGACAGGGGTTGAAAAACTGTTTTTT
j_call: TRBJ1-4
d_call: TRBD1
v_call: TRBV10-3
clone_size: few

cdr3_aa: CASSLAGYYEQYF
cdr3_nt: TGTGCCAGCAGCTTGGCGGGGTACTACGAGCAGTACTTC
j_call: TRBJ2-7
d_call: .
v_call: TRBV5-6
clone_size: .

cdr3_aa: CASSLQGARTEAFF
cdr3_nt: TGTGCCAGCAGTTTACAGGGGGCGAGGACTGAAGCTTTCTTT
j_call: TRBJ1-1
d_call: TRBD1
v_call: TRBV27
clone_size: .

cdr3_aa: CASSYSANTEAFF
cdr3_nt: TGTGCCAGCAGTTACTCAGCTAACACTGAAGCTTTCTTT
j_call: TRBJ1-1
d_call: .
v_call: TRBV6-2/TRBV6-3
clone_size: .

cdr3_aa: CASSILNKIHEQYF
cdr3_nt: TGTGCCAGTAGTATATTAAACAAAATCCACGAGCAGTACTTC
j_call: TRBJ2-7
d_call: .
v_call: TRBV19
clone_size: once

cdr3_aa: CASSVAKTSGAGDTQYF
cdr3_nt: TGTGCCAGCAGCGTAGCTAAGACTAGCGGGGCGGGAGATACGCAGTATTTT
j_call: TRBJ2-3
d_call: TRBD2
v_call: TRBV9
clone_size: .

cdr3_aa: CASSSQGEQTEAFF
cdr3_nt: TGTGCCAGCTCATCACAGGGGGAGCAGACTGAAGCTTTCTTT
j_call: TRBJ1-1
d_call: TRBD1
v_call: TRBV18
clone_size: once

cdr3_aa: CASSSGQGAYIQYF
cdr3_nt: TGTGCCAGCAGCTCTGGACAGGGGGCTTACATTCAGTACTTC
j_call: TRBJ2-4
d_call: TRBD1
v_call: TRBV7-2
clone_size: .

cdr3_aa: CATTRDSYEQYF
cdr3_nt: TGTGCCACGACCCGGGACAGCTACGAGCAGTACTTC
j_call: TRBJ2-7
d_call: TRBD1
v_call: TRBV10-3
clone_size: .

cdr3_aa: CASSGTGTEDSPLHF
cdr3_nt: TGTGCCAGCTCCGGGACAGGAACTGAGGATTCACCCCTCCACTTT
j_call: TRBJ1-6
d_call: TRBD1
v_call: TRBV18
clone_size: .

cdr3_aa: CASNQHSNYGYTF
cdr3_nt: TGTGCCAGCAACCAACATTCCAACTATGGCTACACCTTC
j_call: TRBJ1-2
d_call: .
v_call: TRBV5-8
clone_size: .

cdr3_aa: CASSEPKDKETQYF
cdr3_nt: TGTGCCAGCAGTGAACCCAAGGACAAGGAGACCCAGTACTTC
j_call: TRBJ2-5
d_call: .
v_call: TRBV2
clone_size: once

cdr3_aa: CASSVGSGGTDTQYF
cdr3_nt: TGTGCCAGCAGCGTAGGTAGCGGGGGAACAGATACGCAGTATTTT
j_call: TRBJ2-3
d_call: TRBD2
v_call: TRBV9
clone_size: .

cdr3_aa: CASSLGGGFGETQYF
cdr3_nt: TGTGCCAGCAGCTTGGGAGGGGGGTTCGGAGAGACCCAGTACTTC
j_call: TRBJ2-5
d_call: .
v_call: TRBV7-2
clone_size: .

cdr3_aa: CASSQAGGGGYNEQFF
cdr3_nt: TGTGCCAGCAGCCAAGCGGGGGGGGGCGGATACAATGAGCAGTTCTTC
j_call: TRBJ2-1
d_call: TRBD2
v_call: TRBV5-4
clone_size: few

cdr3_aa: CASSYLAGQHNSPLHF
cdr3_nt: TGTGCCAGCAGTTACCTTGCGGGACAGCATAATTCACCCCTCCACTTT
j_call: TRBJ1-6
d_call: TRBD1
v_call: TRBV6-6
clone_size: .

cdr3_aa: CASRDRGRGAGELFF
cdr3_nt: TGTGCCAGTAGGGACAGGGGGCGTGGAGCCGGGGAGCTGTTTTTT
j_call: TRBJ2-2
d_call: TRBD1
v_call: TRBV19
clone_size: .

cdr3_aa: CASSQAPGGTYEQYF
cdr3_nt: TGTGCCAGCAGCCAAGCCCCGGGCGGGACCTACGAGCAGTACTTC
j_call: TRBJ2-7
d_call: .
v_call: TRBV3-1/TRBV3-2
clone_size: .

cdr3_aa: CASSHGWGASGGLYDTQYF
cdr3_nt: TGCGCCAGCAGCCACGGCTGGGGGGCTAGCGGGGGCCTGTATGATACGCAGTATTTT
j_call: TRBJ2-3
d_call: TRBD2
v_call: TRBV4-3
clone_size: .

cdr3_aa: CASSPGHLSGNTIYF
cdr3_nt: TGTGCCAGCTCACCAGGACATCTCTCTGGAAACACCATATATTTT
j_call: TRBJ1-3
d_call: .
v_call: TRBV18
clone_size: .

cdr3_aa: CAASHGGQETQYF
cdr3_nt: TGTGCCGCCAGCCACGGGGGACAAGAGACCCAGTACTTC
j_call: TRBJ2-5
d_call: .
v_call: TRBV10-3
clone_size: once

cdr3_aa: CASSQVAAGAYNEQFF
cdr3_nt: TGTGCCAGCAGCCAAGTTGCCGCAGGGGCGTACAATGAGCAGTTCTTC
j_call: TRBJ2-1
d_call: .
v_call: TRBV4-2
clone_size: .

cdr3_aa: CSVGHQGAGQPQHF
cdr3_nt: TGCAGCGTCGGACATCAGGGGGCCGGTCAGCCCCAGCATTTT
j_call: TRBJ1-5
d_call: TRBD1
v_call: TRBV29-1
clone_size: .

cdr3_aa: CASNQGSEKLFF
cdr3_nt: TGTGCCAGCAATCAGGGAAGTGAAAAACTGTTTTTT
j_call: TRBJ1-4
d_call: .
v_call: TRBV6-5
clone_size: medium-sized

cdr3_aa: CASSVGVGGEAFF
cdr3_nt: TGTGCCAGCAGCGTAGGAGTCGGAGGTGAAGCTTTCTTT
j_call: TRBJ1-1
d_call: .
v_call: TRBV9
clone_size: few

cdr3_aa: CAARTGVNEKLFF
cdr3_nt: TGTGCCGCCAGGACAGGGGTTAATGAAAAACTGTTTTTT
j_call: TRBJ1-4
d_call: TRBD1
v_call: TRBV19
clone_size: .

cdr3_aa: CASSPEGGWSYNEQFF
cdr3_nt: TGCGCCAGCAGCCCCGAGGGGGGGTGGTCCTACAATGAGCAGTTCTTC
j_call: TRBJ2-1
d_call: .
v_call: TRBV5-1
clone_size: few

cdr3_aa: CASSPNVGSGGNQPQHF
cdr3_nt: TGTGCCAGCAGCCCCAATGTGGGTTCCGGGGGCAATCAGCCCCAGCATTTT
j_call: TRBJ1-5
d_call: .
v_call: TRBV5-8
clone_size: .

cdr3_aa: CATSPSGGQRMAYNEQFF
cdr3_nt: TGTGCCACCAGCCCCTCTGGGGGACAGCGGATGGCCTACAATGAGCAGTTCTTC
j_call: TRBJ2-1
d_call: TRBD1
v_call: TRBV15
clone_size: .

cdr3_aa: CASSTQGNQPQHF
cdr3_nt: TGTGCCAGCAGTACCCAGGGCAATCAGCCCCAGCATTTT
j_call: TRBJ1-5
d_call: .
v_call: TRBV6-5
clone_size: few

cdr3_aa: CSGSSGQETQYF
cdr3_nt: TGCAGCGGTTCTAGCGGCCAAGAGACCCAGTACTTC
j_call: TRBJ2-5
d_call: TRBD2
v_call: TRBV29-1
clone_size: .

cdr3_aa: CASSGLAGGSNEQFF
cdr3_nt: TGCGCCAGCAGCGGACTAGCGGGGGGTTCCAATGAGCAGTTCTTC
j_call: TRBJ2-1
d_call: TRBD2
v_call: TRBV5-1
clone_size: .

cdr3_aa: CASSPGLPKGYTF
cdr3_nt: TGTGCCAGCAGTCCAGGGCTGCCTAAAGGCTACACCTTC
j_call: TRBJ1-2
d_call: .
v_call: TRBV28
clone_size: .

cdr3_aa: CASSLAGGHMNTEAFF
cdr3_nt: TGTGCCAGCAGCCTAGCGGGAGGGCACATGAACACTGAAGCTTTCTTT
j_call: TRBJ1-1
d_call: .
v_call: TRBV21-1
clone_size: .

cdr3_aa: CASSRRTGGPGDYGYTF
cdr3_nt: TGTGCCAGCAGTCGCCGGACAGGGGGCCCCGGGGACTATGGCTACACCTTC
j_call: TRBJ1-2
d_call: TRBD1
v_call: TRBV6-6
clone_size: few

cdr3_aa: CSVGGALGQETQYF
cdr3_nt: TGCAGCGTTGGCGGAGCCCTCGGCCAAGAGACCCAGTACTTC
j_call: TRBJ2-5
d_call: .
v_call: TRBV29-1
clone_size: .

cdr3_aa: CASSLYISNTGELFF
cdr3_nt: TGTGCCAGCAGCTTATACATTTCGAACACCGGGGAGCTGTTTTTT
j_call: TRBJ2-2
d_call: .
v_call: TRBV7-2
clone_size: .

cdr3_aa: CASSPGTSGEGSKNIQYF
cdr3_nt: TGTGCCAGCAGCCCGGGGACTAGCGGGGAGGGGTCCAAAAACATTCAGTACTTC
j_call: TRBJ2-4
d_call: TRBD2
v_call: TRBV3-1/TRBV3-2
clone_size: .

cdr3_aa: CATSDSLHRGYPYEQYF
cdr3_nt: TGTGCCACCAGTGATTCCCTCCACAGGGGATATCCCTACGAGCAGTACTTC
j_call: TRBJ2-7
d_call: TRBD1
v_call: TRBV24-1
clone_size: few

cdr3_aa: CASSLQTLAYNEQFF
cdr3_nt: TGTGCCAGCAGCTTGCAAACGTTAGCCTACAATGAGCAGTTCTTC
j_call: TRBJ2-1
d_call: .
v_call: TRBV5-4
clone_size: .

cdr3_aa: CASSMGRVNTEAFF
cdr3_nt: TGTGCCAGTAGTATGGGCAGGGTGAACACTGAAGCTTTCTTT
j_call: TRBJ1-1
d_call: .
v_call: TRBV19
clone_size: .

cdr3_aa: CASSLEGQRTSYTF
cdr3_nt: TGCGCCAGCAGCTTGGAAGGACAAAGAACTAGCTACACCTTC
j_call: TRBJ1-2
d_call: .
v_call: TRBV5-1
clone_size: few

cdr3_aa: CAISQTSGGTDTQYF
cdr3_nt: TGTGCCATCAGCCAGACTAGCGGGGGGACAGATACGCAGTATTTT
j_call: TRBJ2-3
d_call: TRBD2
v_call: TRBV10-3
clone_size: .

cdr3_aa: CASSLTGGNSNQPQHF
cdr3_nt: TGTGCCAGCAGCTTAACGGGAGGGAATAGCAATCAGCCCCAGCATTTT
j_call: TRBJ1-5
d_call: .
v_call: TRBV7-6
clone_size: .

cdr3_aa: CASSSLRPGELFF
cdr3_nt: TGTGCCAGTAGCTCCCTCCGTCCCGGGGAGCTGTTTTTT
j_call: TRBJ2-2
d_call: .
v_call: TRBV19
clone_size: .

cdr3_aa: CASSLNSGTALNTEAFF
cdr3_nt: TGTGCCAGCAGCTTAAACTCCGGGACAGCACTGAACACTGAAGCTTTCTTT
j_call: TRBJ1-1
d_call: TRBD1
v_call: TRBV7-6
clone_size: .

cdr3_aa: CASSRDRGSEAFF
cdr3_nt: TGTGCCAGCAGCCGGGACAGGGGCTCTGAAGCTTTCTTT
j_call: TRBJ1-1
d_call: TRBD1
v_call: TRBV5-6
clone_size: .

cdr3_aa: CASRSDTRGTEAFF
cdr3_nt: TGTGCCAGTAGATCCGACACCCGTGGGACTGAAGCTTTCTTT
j_call: TRBJ1-1
d_call: .
v_call: TRBV19
clone_size: .